The source of this TCR beta chain is a study of T-cell memory formation after mild COVID-19. It was 5'RACE with constant-segment primers that produced the TCR alpha and TCR beta cDNA libraries, which carried sample barcodes and UMIs. TCRdb analysed the 5' RACE reads with MiXCR anew, one entry per CDR3 protein. The sample carries hundreds of thousands of distinct CDR3 sequences, about an eighth recorded once. Study-wide findings and caveats: SARS-CoV-2 specificity was not confirmed for second-wave clones peaking on day 37.

This clonotype was recorded a few times. Antigen unknown. Germline values: CDR1 MNHEY, CDR2 SMNVEV (reference sequence). The V end was cut by 4 bases, the J end by 8 bases, with 17 bases between. The CDR3 sequence is 14 residues long. The rearrangement uses TRBV27 and TRBJ1-2, with D perhaps matching TRBD1 (6 bases). The source material was PBMCs or a T cell subset sorted from them (not recorded which). This TCR was recovered from a man aged 18 to 35 who had mild COVID-19 (a few samples of this study predate the infection). Cell type and time point are not known. The CDR3 loop reads CASSSQGIGQGYTF. The DNA for the CDR3 is TGTGCCAGCAGTTCCCAGGGGATAGGTCAGGGCTACACCTTC.